This TCR beta chain came from a study of cytomegalovirus exposure and HLA in healthy donors. Samples came from healthy bone marrow donors. Of note for this clone: Its antigen is as yet unknown.

Germline V gene lookup returns CDR1 KGHSH and CDR2 LQKENI. Between the trimmed V and J ends, which lost 0 bases and 0 bases, there was a span of 9 bases. The CDR3 length is 15 residues. PCR amplification relied on 60 Vbeta primers (plus 13 Jbeta primers). The data were produced by immunoSEQ multiplex PCR, yet TCRdb's version contains in-frame clones alone and is incomplete. The table lists some 84,000 clones. Study-wide points: Sequencing depth across donors, presence/absence analyses assumed, was roughly uniform. Whilst most TCR sequences proved rare, a subset of public TCRs occurred across many donors. According to an earlier analysis, most TCR beta V segments yielded productive rearrangements about 87% or about 30% of the time.

The chain combines TRBV18 with TRBJ2-7; possibly TRBD1 for D (5 bases). This receptor was identified in a man aged 45-65 years in good health and CMV-seronegative. The sample consisted of PBMCs. CDR3 nucleotide sequence: TGTGCCAGCTCACCACCGGGGCTCAGCTCCTACGAGCAGTACTTC. Its protein is CASSPPGLSSYEQYF.